Shown below are 7 T cell receptor beta chains from a single sample sequenced in a study of CD8+CD57+ T cells in acquired aplastic anemia (dated by TCRdb to the late 2010s). The sequencer listed for this sample is Illumina HiSeq 2000. Profiling of TCR beta VDJ combinations and CDR3 sequences used genomic DNA as the template. The public reads were quality trimmed at Q25 with fastp and then assembled into clones with MiXCR by TCRdb, keeping productive beta chains. Each entry merges the rows of one CDR3 protein and shows their most common DNA and genes. A total of 200,000 or so distinct CDR3 sequences appear in this sample, 64% of them only once. The top ten clones comprise around 42% of the sample. The material sequenced was sorted CD4+, CD8+, or CD8+CD57+ T cells (not recorded which) from PBMCs. Receptors originate from a human donor with severe aplastic anemia or a healthy control (not recorded which).

The chain carries TRBV20-1 and TRBJ1-4; D is unclear. V lost 4 bases, J lost 8 bases, and 14 bases lay in between. CDR3 size: 13 residues. Germline CDR1 and CDR2: DFQATT and SNEGSKA (reference sequence). The CDR3 sequence is CSATGPYEEKLFF. In DNA, the CDR3 is TGCAGTGCTACTGGCCCTTACGAAGAAAAACTGTTTTTT.

This clonotype was recorded at least ten times. The chain has TRBV20-1 and TRBJ1-6; perhaps TRBD1 as D (5 bases). Germline V gives CDR1 DFQATT, CDR2 SNEGSKA (reference sequence). The CDR3 is 16 residues long. Deletions cut 0 bases from V and 4 bases from J, with 13 bases between. The CDR3 DNA sequence: TGCAGTGCTAGAGATCTTCAAGGGGAGTATAATTCACCCCTCCACTTT. Translation gives CSARDLQGEYNSPLHF.

Details on this clonotype: At one end the junction does not follow the germline gene, possibly because of a read error. J is TRBJ2-7 and V is TRBV25-1, with no clear D. This CDR3 spans 11 amino acids. CDR1 is MGHDK and CDR2 is SYGVNS in the germline V gene. For the CDR3, the DNA is TGTGCCAGCAGTGGATACTACGAGCAGTGCTTC. This translates into CASSGYYEQCF.

The rearrangement uses TRBV20-1 and TRBJ2-3, with D uncertain. The length of the CDR3 is 11 residues. Between the trimmed V and J ends, which lost 4 bases and 5 bases, there was a span of 7 bases. Germline V gene data show CDR1 as DFQATT and CDR2 as SNEGSKA (reference sequence). The CDR3, as DNA: TGCAGTGCTAAATTCGTAGATACGCAGTATTTT. Encoded protein: CSAKFVDTQYF.

The genes are TRBV5-1 and TRBJ2-2; 7 bases are a match to TRBD1. Trimming at V came to 4 bases and at J to 2 bases, leaving 5 bases not matched to a gene. CDR1 is SGHRS, CDR2 YFSETQ, per germline. The CDR3 spans 15 residues. In DNA form, the CDR3 reads TGCGCCAGCAGCACCTGGACAGGAAACACCGGGGAGCTGTTTTTT. Amino acid sequence: CASSTWTGNTGELFF.

The chain is built from TRBV7-6 and TRBJ1-2; unclear D gene. The germline CDR1 and CDR2 sequences are SGHVS and FNYEAQ. CDR3 size: 13 residues. Deletions cut 2 bases from V and 2 bases from J, with 6 bases between. The CDR3 sequence: CASSLNTNYGYTF. DNA of the CDR3: TGTGCCAGCAGCTTAAATACAAACTATGGCTACACCTTC.

The rearrangement joins TRBV9 to TRBJ2-3; the D gene is possibly TRBD2 (7 bases). CDR1 and CDR2 from the germline V gene are SGDLS and YYNGEE. This CDR3 has 15 residues. V lost 4 bases and J lost 7, with 19 bases in between. The CDR3 sequence is CASSPQGGEPNTQYF. The CDR3 region has the DNA TGTGCCAGCAGCCCCCAAGGGGGGGAGCCGAATACGCAGTATTTT.